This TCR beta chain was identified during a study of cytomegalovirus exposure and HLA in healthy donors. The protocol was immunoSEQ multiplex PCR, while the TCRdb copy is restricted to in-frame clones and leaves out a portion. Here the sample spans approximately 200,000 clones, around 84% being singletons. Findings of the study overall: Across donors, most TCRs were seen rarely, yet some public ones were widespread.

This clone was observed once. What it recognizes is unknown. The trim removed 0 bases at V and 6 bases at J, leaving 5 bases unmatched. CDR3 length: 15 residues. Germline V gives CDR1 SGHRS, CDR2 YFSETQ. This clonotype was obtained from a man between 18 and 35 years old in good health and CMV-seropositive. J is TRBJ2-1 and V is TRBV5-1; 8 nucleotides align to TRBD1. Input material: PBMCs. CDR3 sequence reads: CASSLVQGVSNEQFF. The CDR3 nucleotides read TGCGCCAGCAGCTTGGTACAGGGGGTAAGCAATGAGCAGTTCTTC. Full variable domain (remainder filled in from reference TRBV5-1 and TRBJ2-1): KAGVTQTPRYLIKTRGQQVTLSCSPISGHRSVSWYQQTPGQGLQFLFEYFSETQRNKGNFPGRFSGRQFSNSRSEMNVSTLELGDSALYLCASSLVQGVSNEQFFGPGTRLTVL.